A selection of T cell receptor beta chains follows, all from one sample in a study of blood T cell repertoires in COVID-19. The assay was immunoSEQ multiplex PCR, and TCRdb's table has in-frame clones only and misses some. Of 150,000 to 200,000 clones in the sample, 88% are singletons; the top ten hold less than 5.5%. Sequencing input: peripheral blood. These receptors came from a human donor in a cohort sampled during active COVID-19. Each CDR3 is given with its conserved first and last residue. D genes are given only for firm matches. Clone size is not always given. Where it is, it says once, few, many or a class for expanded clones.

CASSIWDRGFNSPLHF	TGTGCCAGCAGCATATGGGACAGGGGGTTCAATTCACCCCTCCACTTT	TRBJ1-6	.	TRBV13	TRBD1
CASSGPGVTVTYNEQFF	TGTGCCAGCAGCGGCCCGGGGGTTACTGTTACCTACAATGAGCAGTTCTTC	TRBJ2-1	.	TRBV9	.
CASSLRLAGADTQYF	TGTGCCAGCAGCTTAAGGCTAGCGGGGGCCGATACGCAGTATTTT	TRBJ2-3	once	TRBV5-6	TRBD2
CASSLTGTGDNSPLHF	TGTGCCAGCAGCCTGACCGGGACAGGGGATAATTCACCCCTCCACTTT	TRBJ1-6	once	TRBV5-4	TRBD1
CASSLDGGQPQHF	TGCGCCAGCAGCTTGGACGGCGGTCAGCCCCAGCATTTT	TRBJ1-5	.	TRBV5-1	.
CASRGQGTEAFF	TGTGCCAGCAGGGGACAGGGGACTGAAGCTTTCTTT	TRBJ1-1	.	TRBV13	TRBD1
CASSKEPDTYEQYF	TGTGCCAGTAGTAAGGAGCCAGATACCTACGAGCAGTACTTC	TRBJ2-7	.	TRBV19	.
CASRSTDSYNEQFF	TGTGCCAGTAGGTCGACAGACTCCTACAATGAGCAGTTCTTC	TRBJ2-1	.	TRBV19	.
CASSPDPGQMTYNEQFF	TGTGCCAGCAGCCCAGACCCGGGACAGATGACCTACAATGAGCAGTTCTTC	TRBJ2-1	.	TRBV5-5	TRBD1
CASSLGQSYNEQFF	TGTGCCAGCAGCTTAGGACAGTCCTACAATGAGCAGTTCTTC	TRBJ2-1	.	TRBV7-2	.
CASSRGTSSYEQYF	TGTGCCAGCTCACGTGGGACATCTTCCTACGAGCAGTACTTC	TRBJ2-7	.	TRBV18	.
CASSYSGTGGYGYTF	TGTGCCAGCAGTTACTCCGGGACAGGTGGCTATGGCTACACCTTC	TRBJ1-2	.	TRBV6-5	TRBD1
CATSLGSTFYNEQFF	TGTGCCACCAGTCTCGGGAGTACTTTTTACAATGAGCAGTTCTTC	TRBJ2-1	.	TRBV24-1	.
CASSEILRNTIYF	TGTGCCAGCAGTGAAATACTTCGAAACACCATATATTTT	TRBJ1-3	.	TRBV6-1	.
CASSQEYLAGENGYTF	TGTGCCAGCAGCCAAGAATACCTTGCAGGCGAGAATGGCTACACCTTC	TRBJ1-2	.	TRBV3-1/TRBV3-2	.
CASSRGAGGPDNEQFF	TGCGCCAGCAGCAGGGGAGCGGGAGGGCCCGACAATGAGCAGTTCTTC	TRBJ2-1	.	TRBV5-1	TRBD2
CASSLDLVEGTEAFF	TGTGCCAGCAGTTTAGACCTGGTGGAGGGCACTGAAGCTTTCTTT	TRBJ1-1	.	TRBV7-2	.
CASSDVLAGAGANVLTF	TGTGCCAGCAGTGATGTGCTAGCGGGGGCTGGGGCCAACGTCCTGACTTTC	TRBJ2-6	.	TRBV6-1	TRBD2
CASSPPMSGMRAGNTIYF	TGTGCCAGCAGCCCACCAATGTCGGGGATGAGAGCTGGAAACACCATATATTTT	TRBJ1-3	.	TRBV7-2	.
CASSFGGLAGPDTQYF	TGTGCCAGCAGTTTCGGGGGACTAGCGGGACCAGATACGCAGTATTTT	TRBJ2-3	.	TRBV28	TRBD2
CASSLETGDRNTIYF	TGTGCCAGCAGCTTAGAGACAGGGGATAGGAACACCATATATTTT	TRBJ1-3	.	TRBV7-9	TRBD1
CASASGRGFTDTQYF	TGCGCCAGTGCAAGCGGGAGGGGATTCACAGATACGCAGTATTTT	TRBJ2-3	once	TRBV5-1	TRBD2
CASSQDGAGGPYEQFF	TGTGCCAGCAGCCAAGATGGGGCGGGAGGGCCTTATGAGCAGTTCTTC	TRBJ2-1	.	TRBV3-1/TRBV3-2	TRBD2
CASSLLGLRGGREETQYF	TGTGCCAGCAGCTTGCTGGGGTTGCGTGGCGGGAGGGAAGAGACCCAGTACTTC	TRBJ2-5	.	TRBV5-6	TRBD2
CASSLSSGNTIYF	TGTGCCAGCAGCCTAAGCTCTGGAAACACCATATATTTT	TRBJ1-3	once	TRBV7-2	.
CASSERTGGYTGELFF	TGTGCCAGCAGCGAGAGGACAGGGGGGTACACCGGGGAGCTGTTTTTT	TRBJ2-2	.	TRBV7-9	TRBD1
CASSSGTSGSTDTQYF	TGTGCCAGCAGCTCCGGGACTAGCGGAAGCACAGATACGCAGTATTTT	TRBJ2-3	once	TRBV5-4	TRBD2
CASSLTGWGQPQHF	TGTGCCAGTAGTCTAACAGGGTGGGGTCAGCCCCAGCATTTT	TRBJ1-5	.	TRBV19	.
CASSPRTGENEKLFF	TGTGCCAGCTCACCCCGGACAGGGGAAAATGAAAAACTGTTTTTT	TRBJ1-4	.	TRBV18	TRBD1
CASSHRVYGYTF	TGCGCCAGCAGCCACAGGGTTTATGGCTACACCTTC	TRBJ1-2	once	TRBV4-1	.
CASSHGGGVGQYF	TGTGCCAGCAGCCATGGGGGGGGTGTGGGGCAGTACTTC	TRBJ2-7	.	TRBV3-1/TRBV3-2	TRBD2
CASSQQVSLLNTGELFF	TGTGCCAGCAGCCAACAGGTTTCTCTGCTCAACACCGGGGAGCTGTTTTTT	TRBJ2-2	.	TRBV11-2	.
CASSLSRVSGNTIYF	TGTGCCAGCAGCTTGAGCAGGGTCTCTGGAAACACCATATATTTT	TRBJ1-3	.	TRBV7-2	.
CATSRDPDYRSEQYF	TGTGCCACCAGCAGAGATCCCGACTATAGATCCGAGCAGTACTTC	TRBJ2-7	.	TRBV15	.
CASSLSRREQFF	TGTGCCAGCAGCCTATCCCGCCGAGAGCAGTTCTTC	TRBJ2-1	.	TRBV7-2	.
CASSPRTRGEQFF	TGTGCCAGCAGCCCCCGGACTCGGGGTGAGCAGTTCTTC	TRBJ2-1	once	TRBV9	.
CASSRSPGTSGSVSYNEQFF	TGTGCCAGCAGCCGATCGCCCGGGACTAGCGGGAGTGTCTCCTACAATGAGCAGTTCTTC	TRBJ2-1	.	TRBV3-1/TRBV3-2	TRBD2
CASTKGRGAYEQYF	TGTGCCAGCACTAAAGGGAGGGGGGCGTACGAGCAGTACTTC	TRBJ2-7	.	TRBV27	.
CASSPNMDYGYTF	TGTGCCAGCAGCCCAAACATGGACTATGGCTACACCTTC	TRBJ1-2	.	TRBV9	.
CATSDLQGGSGNYNEQFF	TGTGCCACCAGTGATTTGCAAGGTGGTAGCGGAAACTACAATGAGCAGTTCTTC	TRBJ2-1	.	TRBV24-1	.
CASSLVGASYTF	TGTGCCAGCAGTTTAGTTGGGGCGAGCTACACCTTC	TRBJ1-2	.	TRBV12-3/TRBV12-4	.
CASSLGAASYEQYF	TGTGCCAGCAGCTTGGGGGCAGCCTCCTACGAGCAGTACTTC	TRBJ2-7	.	TRBV5-5	.
CAWSVKELHNSPLHF	TGTGCCTGGAGTGTAAAAGAGCTCCATAATTCACCCCTCCACTTT	TRBJ1-6	.	TRBV30	.
CASRTSGYTDTQYF	TGTGCCAGTAGGACTAGCGGATACACAGATACGCAGTATTTT	TRBJ2-3	.	TRBV19	TRBD2
CASSTGTGVDEQYF	TGTGCCAGCAGTACCGGGACAGGGGTCGACGAGCAGTACTTC	TRBJ2-7	.	TRBV6-5	TRBD1
CASSLGLAGERQETQYF	TGTGCCAGCAGCTTAGGACTAGCGGGGGAAAGGCAGGAGACCCAGTACTTC	TRBJ2-5	.	TRBV9	TRBD2
CASSLIRDSPLHF	TGTGCCAGCAGCTTAATTCGGGATTCACCCCTCCACTTT	TRBJ1-6	few	TRBV7-9	.
CATSLTGTGVRGYTF	TGTGCCACCAGCCTTACCGGGACAGGGGTGCGTGGCTACACCTTC	TRBJ1-2	.	TRBV15	TRBD1
CASSLDAGHQPQHF	TGTGCCAGCAGCTTAGATGCAGGGCATCAGCCCCAGCATTTT	TRBJ1-5	.	TRBV7-2	.
CATSRVGGGSSYEQYF	TGTGCCACCAGCAGAGTGGGCGGGGGGAGCTCCTACGAGCAGTACTTC	TRBJ2-7	.	TRBV15	TRBD2
CASSEDRGDEQFF	TGTGCCAGCAGTGAAGACAGGGGCGATGAGCAGTTCTTC	TRBJ2-1	.	TRBV2	TRBD1
CASSQDRASGGYEQYF	TGCGCCAGCAGCCAAGATCGGGCTAGCGGGGGTTACGAGCAGTACTTC	TRBJ2-7	.	TRBV4-3	TRBD2
CASTRERGLSEKLFF	TGTGCCAGCACTAGGGAAAGGGGGCTTAGTGAAAAACTGTTTTTT	TRBJ1-4	.	TRBV6-6	TRBD1
CASTEGLAGVDTQYF	TGTGCCAGCACCGAGGGACTAGCGGGAGTAGATACGCAGTATTTT	TRBJ2-3	.	TRBV7-9	TRBD2
CASSEGTGASRNIQYF	TGTGCCAGTAGTGAGGGGACAGGGGCAAGTCGAAACATTCAGTACTTC	TRBJ2-4	.	TRBV19	TRBD1
CASSLGDRPNEKLFF	TGTGCCAGCAGCTTGGGGGACAGACCTAATGAAAAACTGTTTTTT	TRBJ1-4	.	TRBV5-6	TRBD1
CASSLSGNTGELFF	TGTGCCAGCAGCTTATCGGGGAACACCGGGGAGCTGTTTTTT	TRBJ2-2	.	TRBV13	.
CASSYGPHVRGPRNTEAFF	TGTGCCAGCAGTTACGGGCCCCACGTCAGGGGCCCCCGGAACACTGAAGCTTTCTTT	TRBJ1-1	.	TRBV6-2/TRBV6-3	.
CASSIDLGLGNEQFF	TGTGCCAGTAGTATAGATTTAGGACTAGGTAATGAGCAGTTCTTC	TRBJ2-1	.	TRBV19	TRBD2